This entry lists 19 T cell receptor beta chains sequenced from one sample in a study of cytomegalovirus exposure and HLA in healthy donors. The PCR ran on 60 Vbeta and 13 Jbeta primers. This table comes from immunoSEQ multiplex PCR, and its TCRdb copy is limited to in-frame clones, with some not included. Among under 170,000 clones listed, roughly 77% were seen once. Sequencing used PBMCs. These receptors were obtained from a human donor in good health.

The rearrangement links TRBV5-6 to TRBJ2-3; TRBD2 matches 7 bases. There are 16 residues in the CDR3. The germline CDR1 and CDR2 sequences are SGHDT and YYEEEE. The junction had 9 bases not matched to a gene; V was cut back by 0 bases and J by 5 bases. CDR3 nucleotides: TGTGCCAGCAGCTTGGGACTAGCTAACATTGTAGATACGCAGTATTTT. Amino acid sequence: CASSLGLANIVDTQYF.

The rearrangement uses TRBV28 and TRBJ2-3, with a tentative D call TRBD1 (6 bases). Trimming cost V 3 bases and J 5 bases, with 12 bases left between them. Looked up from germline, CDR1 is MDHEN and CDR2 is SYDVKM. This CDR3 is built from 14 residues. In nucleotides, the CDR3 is TGTGCCAGCAGTTTTTGGCAGGGGAGAGATACGCAGTATTTT. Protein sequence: CASSFWQGRDTQYF. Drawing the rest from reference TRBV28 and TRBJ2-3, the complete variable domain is DVKVTQSSRYLVKRTGEKVFLECVQDMDHENMFWYRQDPGLGLRLIYFSYDVKMKEKGDIPEGYSVSREKKERFSLILESASTNQTSMYLCASSFWQGRDTQYFGPGTRLTVL.

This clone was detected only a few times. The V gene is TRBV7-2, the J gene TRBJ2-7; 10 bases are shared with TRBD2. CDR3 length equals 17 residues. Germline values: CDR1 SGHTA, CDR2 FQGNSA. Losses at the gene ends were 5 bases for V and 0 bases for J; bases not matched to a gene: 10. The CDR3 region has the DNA TGTGCCAGCAGCCCATACCCGAGCGGGGGGGCCTCCTACGAGCAGTACTTC. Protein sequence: CASSPYPSGGASYEQYF.

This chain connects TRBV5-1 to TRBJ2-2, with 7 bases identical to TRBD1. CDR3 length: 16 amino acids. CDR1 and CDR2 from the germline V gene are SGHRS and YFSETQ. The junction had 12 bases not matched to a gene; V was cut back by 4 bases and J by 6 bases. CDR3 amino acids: CASSPRGYQGAGELFF. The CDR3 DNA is TGCGCCAGCAGCCCCCGGGGCTATCAGGGGGCCGGGGAGCTGTTTTTT. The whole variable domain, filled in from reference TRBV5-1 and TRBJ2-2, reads KAGVTQTPRYLIKTRGQQVTLSCSPISGHRSVSWYQQTPGQGLQFLFEYFSETQRNKGNFPGRFSGRQFSNSRSEMNVSTLELGDSALYLCASSPRGYQGAGELFFGEGSRLTVL.

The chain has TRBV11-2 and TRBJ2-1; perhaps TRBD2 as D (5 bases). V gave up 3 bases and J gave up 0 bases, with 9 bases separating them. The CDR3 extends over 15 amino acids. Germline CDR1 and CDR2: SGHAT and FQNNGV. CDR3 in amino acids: CASSFLRGSYNEQFF. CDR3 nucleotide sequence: TGTGCCAGCAGCTTTTTACGGGGCTCCTACAATGAGCAGTTCTTC. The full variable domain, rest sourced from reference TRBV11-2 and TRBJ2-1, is EAGVAQSPRYKIIEKRQSVAFWCNPISGHATLYWYQQILGQGPKLLIQFQNNGVVDDSQLPKDRFSAERLKGVDSTLKIQPAKLEDSAVYLCASSFLRGSYNEQFFGPGTRLTVL.

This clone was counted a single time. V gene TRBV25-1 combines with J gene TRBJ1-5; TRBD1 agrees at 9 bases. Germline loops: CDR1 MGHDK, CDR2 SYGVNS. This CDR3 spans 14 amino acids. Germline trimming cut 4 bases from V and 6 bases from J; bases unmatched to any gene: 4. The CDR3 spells CASSGDREVQPQHF. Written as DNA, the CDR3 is TGTGCCAGCAGTGGGGACAGGGAGGTTCAGCCCCAGCATTTT.

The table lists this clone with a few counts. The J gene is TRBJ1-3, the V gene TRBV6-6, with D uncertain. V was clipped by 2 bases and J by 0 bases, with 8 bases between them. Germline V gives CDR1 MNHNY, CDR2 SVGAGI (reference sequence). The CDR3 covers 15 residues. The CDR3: CASSYLRGSGNTIYF. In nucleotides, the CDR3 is TGTGCCAGCAGTTACCTCCGAGGCTCTGGAAACACCATATATTTT.

The CDR3 region has the DNA TGCGCCAGCAGTGAGGGCCAGGGGACAGATACGCAGTATTTT. Translation: CASSEGQGTDTQYF. J is TRBJ2-3 and V is TRBV10-1, with D perhaps matching TRBD1 (6 bases). V lost 2 bases, J lost 3 bases, and 9 bases lay in between. The CDR3 spans 14 residues. CDR1 and CDR2 from the germline V gene are WNHNN and SYGVQD (reference sequence).

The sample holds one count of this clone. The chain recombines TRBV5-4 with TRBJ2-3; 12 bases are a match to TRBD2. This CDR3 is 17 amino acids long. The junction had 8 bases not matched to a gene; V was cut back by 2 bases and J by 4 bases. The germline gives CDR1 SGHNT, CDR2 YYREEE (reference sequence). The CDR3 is CASSFPTSGRGADTQYF. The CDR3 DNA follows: TGTGCCAGCAGCTTCCCGACTAGCGGGAGAGGGGCAGATACGCAGTATTTT.

CDR3 amino acids: CASSEVRELNTEAFF. DNA of the CDR3: TGTGCCAGCAGTGAAGTGAGGGAGCTGAACACTGAAGCTTTCTTT. The V call is TRBV6-1, the J call TRBJ1-1; D remains ambiguous. CDR1 is MNHNS and CDR2 is SASEGT in the germline V gene. The CDR3 loop spans 15 amino acids. V lost 1 base and J lost 0, with 9 bases in between.

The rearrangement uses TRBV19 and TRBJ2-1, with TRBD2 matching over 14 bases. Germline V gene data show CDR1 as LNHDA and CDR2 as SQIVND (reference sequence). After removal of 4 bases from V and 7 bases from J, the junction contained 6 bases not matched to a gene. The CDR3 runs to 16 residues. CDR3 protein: CASSTIGTSGRNEQFF. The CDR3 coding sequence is TGTGCCAGTAGTACGATTGGGACTAGCGGGAGAAATGAGCAGTTCTTC.

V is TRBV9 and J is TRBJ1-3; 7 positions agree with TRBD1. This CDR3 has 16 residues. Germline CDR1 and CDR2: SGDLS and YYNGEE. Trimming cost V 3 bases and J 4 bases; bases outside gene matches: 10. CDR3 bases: TGTGCCAGCAGCGCGGGGGGGGACAGCACGGGAAACACCATATATTTT. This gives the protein CASSAGGDSTGNTIYF.

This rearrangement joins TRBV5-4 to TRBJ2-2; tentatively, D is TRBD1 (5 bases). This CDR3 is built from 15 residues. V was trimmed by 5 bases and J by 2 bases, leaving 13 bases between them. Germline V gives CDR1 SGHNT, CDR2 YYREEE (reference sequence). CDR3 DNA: TGTGCCAGCAGTTCTTCCGACAGAAACACCGGGGAGCTGTTTTTT. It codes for CASSSSDRNTGELFF.

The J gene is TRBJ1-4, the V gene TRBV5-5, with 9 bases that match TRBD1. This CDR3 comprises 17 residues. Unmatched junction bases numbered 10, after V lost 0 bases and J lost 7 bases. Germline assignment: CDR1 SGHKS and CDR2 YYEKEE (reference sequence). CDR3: CASSLDAEGTGIEKLFF. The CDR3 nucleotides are TGTGCCAGCAGCTTGGACGCCGAGGGGACAGGGATTGAAAAACTGTTTTTT.

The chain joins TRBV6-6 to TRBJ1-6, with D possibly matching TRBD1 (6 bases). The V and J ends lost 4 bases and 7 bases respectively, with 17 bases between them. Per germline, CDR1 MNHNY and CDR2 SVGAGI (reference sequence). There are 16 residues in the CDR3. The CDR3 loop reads CASSSRDTNANSPLHF. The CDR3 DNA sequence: TGTGCCAGCAGTTCCCGGGACACCAATGCGAATTCACCCCTCCACTTT.

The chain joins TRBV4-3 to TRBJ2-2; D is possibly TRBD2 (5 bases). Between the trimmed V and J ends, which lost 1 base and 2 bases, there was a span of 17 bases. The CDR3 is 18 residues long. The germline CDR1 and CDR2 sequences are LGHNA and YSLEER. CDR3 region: CASSQAGLSGSNTGELFF. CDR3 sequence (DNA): TGCGCCAGCAGCCAAGCGGGCCTAAGCGGATCAAACACCGGGGAGCTGTTTTTT.

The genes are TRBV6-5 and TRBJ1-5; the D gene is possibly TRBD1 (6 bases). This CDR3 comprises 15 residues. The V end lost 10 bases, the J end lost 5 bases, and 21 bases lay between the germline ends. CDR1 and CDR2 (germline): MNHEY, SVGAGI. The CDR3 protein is CATRESTGKYQPQHF. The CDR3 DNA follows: TGTGCCACCCGAGAGTCGACAGGAAAATATCAGCCCCAGCATTTT.

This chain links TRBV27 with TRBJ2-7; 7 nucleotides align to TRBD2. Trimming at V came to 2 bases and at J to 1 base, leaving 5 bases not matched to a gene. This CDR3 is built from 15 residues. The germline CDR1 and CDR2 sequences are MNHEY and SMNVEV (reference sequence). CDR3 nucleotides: TGTGCCAGCAGTTTAGCCGGGGAGGGGTCCTACGAGCAGTACTTC. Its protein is CASSLAGEGSYEQYF.

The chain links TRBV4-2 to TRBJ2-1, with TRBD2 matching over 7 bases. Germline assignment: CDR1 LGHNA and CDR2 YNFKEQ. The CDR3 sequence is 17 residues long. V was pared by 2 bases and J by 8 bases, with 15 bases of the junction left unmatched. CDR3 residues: CASSQPRGPSGGDEQFF. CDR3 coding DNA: TGTGCCAGCAGCCAACCCCGAGGGCCTAGCGGCGGGGATGAGCAGTTCTTC.